This TCR beta chain is drawn from a study of graft-versus-host responses after intestinal transplantation. Study outcomes and limitations: Declines in HvG clones occurring early post-transplant were associated with peak circulating GvH clone levels. Subjects displaying graft-donor T cell macrochimerism possessed elevated graft-versus-host to host-versus-graft clonal ratios inside allografts.

This clone was observed once. Its cognate antigen is unknown. Clones were sequenced by immunoSEQ multiplex PCR, and TCRdb holds only the in-frame ones, with some missing. The sample has 25,000 to 35,000 clones, approximately 93% seen once. Germline V gives CDR1 MDHEN, CDR2 SYDVKM. The CDR3 is 15 residues long. Trimming took off 5 bases at V and 0 bases at J, with 13 bases between the two ends. The starting material was PBMCs, obtained about 70 days after intestinal transplant. This chain uses TRBV28 with TRBJ1-2; possibly TRBD1 for D (6 bases). This receptor was obtained from a human patient who received an intestinal transplant, so some T cells may come from the graft donor. The CDR3 is CASSALQGPNYGYTF. The DNA of the CDR3 is TGTGCCAGCAGTGCCCTGCAGGGGCCTAACTATGGCTACACCTTC.